Each of the 26 T cell receptor beta chains below was sequenced from the same sample in a study of shared clonotypes between healthy human individuals (dated by TCRdb to 2018 to 2021). The library was produced with the immunoSEQ multiplex PCR assay. TCRdb holds this immuneACCESS table with in-frame rearrangements only. Some clones are missing; in checked studies, unresolved V genes explain under half, and the rest has no known cause. The sample records around 690,000 clones, roughly 88% of which are singletons. Around a third of the sample goes to the ten largest clones. Input material: memory CD8+ T cells from PBMCs. The cell subset or site tag for this specimen amounts to: CD45RO+ cells pooled with CCR7-negative TemRA cells. All receptors come from a man aged 18 to 29 in good health. Some clones in this sample may be carry-over from other donors' samples.

The chain couples TRBV7-2 to TRBJ2-1, with 7 bases lining up with TRBD2. This CDR3 contains 15 residues. V lost 0 bases to trimming and J lost 8 bases; unmatched junction nucleotides: 7. The germline V gene has CDR1 SGHTA and CDR2 FQGNSA. The CDR3 nucleotides are TGTGCCAGCAGCTTAGCGGGGCGGGGGTTGGATGAGCAGTTCTTC. It encodes CASSLAGRGLDEQFF.

CDR3: CASSLPSGREINTQYF. The CDR3, as DNA: TGTGCCAGCAGCTTACCTAGCGGGAGGGAAATAAATACGCAGTATTTT. V is TRBV7-9 and J is TRBJ2-3, with 12 bases aligning to TRBD2. The CDR3 runs 16 residues. CDR1 SEHNR and CDR2 FQNEAQ come from the germline V gene (reference sequence). Losses at the gene ends were 2 bases for V and 7 bases for J; bases not matched to a gene: 7.

This sequence joins TRBV6-5 and TRBJ2-5; TRBD1 might be the D (6 bases). The CDR3 runs to 14 residues. Trimming shortened V by 4 bases and J by 1 base, and 10 bases separated the two germline ends. Germline loops: CDR1 MNHEY, CDR2 SVGAGI. Here the CDR3 reads CASSLDSRQETQYF. The DNA for the CDR3 is TGTGCCAGCAGTTTGGACAGCCGCCAAGAGACCCAGTACTTC.

J is TRBJ1-3 and V is TRBV14; 7 nucleotides agree with TRBD1. The CDR3 sequence is 16 residues long. Germline values: CDR1 SGHDN, CDR2 FVKESK. The J segment lost 4 bases and the V segment lost 4 bases, leaving 10 bases of the junction unmatched. DNA for the CDR3: TGTGCCAGCAGCCCCCTCAGAAGGGGGCTCGGAAACACCATATATTTT. Residues: CASSPLRRGLGNTIYF.

J is TRBJ2-7 and V is TRBV28; 10 bases are shared with TRBD2. CDR1 is MDHEN, CDR2 SYDVKM, per germline. After removal of 5 bases from V and 7 bases from J, the junction contained 14 bases not matched to a gene. This CDR3 has 16 residues. This chain's CDR3 is CASSIPGLAPVGEQYF. The CDR3 bases are TGTGCCAGCAGTATACCGGGACTAGCGCCTGTCGGGGAGCAGTACTTC. Complete variable domain (other parts from reference TRBV28 and TRBJ2-7): DVKVTQSSRYLVKRTGEKVFLECVQDMDHENMFWYRQDPGLGLRLIYFSYDVKMKEKGDIPEGYSVSREKKERFSLILESASTNQTSMYLCASSIPGLAPVGEQYFGPGTRLTVT.

This chain uses TRBV5-4 with TRBJ1-1; D remains unclear. The CDR3 totals 12 residues. The ends were cut back, 2 bases at V and 8 bases at J, with 10 bases in the middle. Per the germline V gene, CDR1 is SGHNT and CDR2 is YYREEE (reference sequence). The CDR3 protein is CASSFNGEEAFF. The CDR3 DNA is TGTGCCAGCAGCTTTAATGGGGAAGAAGCTTTCTTT.

The gene calls are TRBV27 and TRBJ2-3; D is possibly TRBD1 (5 bases). V was clipped by 6 bases and J by 1 base, with 14 bases between them. There are 15 residues in the CDR3. From germline, CDR1 is MNHEY and CDR2 SMNVEV (reference sequence). CDR3: CASSEVRVGTDTQYF. The CDR3 region has the DNA TGTGCCAGCAGCGAAGTCAGGGTTGGCACAGATACGCAGTATTTT.

The CDR3 protein is CASGDSTEAFF. The CDR3 DNA follows: TGCGCCAGCGGGGATAGCACTGAAGCTTTCTTT. The chain joins TRBV10-1 to TRBJ1-1; D gene uncertain. CDR3 length: 11 amino acids. V lost 8 bases and J 4 bases, leaving 8 bases between the germline ends. The germline gives CDR1 WNHNN, CDR2 SYGVQD (reference sequence).

A few counts support this clone. The rearrangement links TRBV2 to TRBJ2-7; 7 bases agree with TRBD1. V dropped 2 bases and J dropped 3; count of bases not matched to a gene: 7. The germline V gene encodes CDR1 SNHLY and CDR2 FYNNEI. The CDR3 length is 15 residues. The CDR3 protein is CASSEPRTGGYEQYF. In DNA, the CDR3 is TGTGCCAGCAGTGAACCCAGGACAGGAGGCTACGAGCAGTACTTC.

The chain has TRBV5-1 and TRBJ2-2, with 11 bases that match TRBD1. Germline CDR1 is SGHRS and CDR2 is YFSETQ. V was clipped by 2 bases and J by 5 bases; unmatched bases: 8. The CDR3 spans 17 residues. CDR3 sequence reads: CASSFDRDRGSTGELFF. The CDR3 bases are TGCGCCAGCAGCTTCGACCGGGACAGGGGGTCAACCGGGGAGCTGTTTTTT.

The chain combines TRBV28 with TRBJ2-7; perhaps TRBD2 as D (5 bases). The V gene lost 3 bases and the J gene lost 3 bases, with 9 bases spanning the gap. This CDR3 has 13 residues. Germline V gene sequence: CDR1 MDHEN, CDR2 SYDVKM. The chain's CDR3 is CASSFPGDYEQYF. The CDR3 DNA reads as TGTGCCAGCAGTTTTCCCGGGGACTACGAGCAGTACTTC.

The chain uses TRBV6-1 and TRBJ2-7; TRBD1 is a possible D gene (6 bases). Germline V gene sequence: CDR1 MNHNS, CDR2 SASEGT. Deletions cut 1 base from V and 2 bases from J, with 12 bases between. The CDR3 is 15 amino acids. The CDR3 protein is CASSEEGQGTYEQYF. The CDR3 DNA follows: TGTGCCAGCAGTGAAGAAGGGCAGGGGACCTACGAGCAGTACTTC.

V usage is TRBV7-9 and J usage is TRBJ2-1; 9 bases match TRBD2. Germline loops: CDR1 SEHNR, CDR2 FQNEAQ (reference sequence). With 4 bases clipped from V and 5 bases from J, the junction kept 18 bases outside the gene matches. The CDR3 runs to 19 residues. Here the CDR3 reads CASSSPLAGFQDGDNEQFF. CDR3 DNA: TGTGCCAGCAGCTCCCCTCTAGCGGGATTTCAAGACGGTGACAATGAGCAGTTCTTC. Filled out from reference TRBV7-9 and TRBJ2-1, the complete variable domain reads DTGVSQNPRHKITKRGQNVTFRCDPISEHNRLYWYRQTLGQGPEFLTYFQNEAQLEKSRLLSDRFSAERPKGSFSTLEIQRTEQGDSAMYLCASSSPLAGFQDGDNEQFFGPGTRLTVL.

The chain links TRBV2 to TRBJ2-7; a weak D match, TRBD1 (6 bases). The CDR3 sequence is 12 residues long. In germline, CDR1 is SNHLY, CDR2 FYNNEI. V was cut by 9 bases and J by 6 bases, with 15 bases left in between. In DNA, the CDR3 is TGTGCCAGAAGGCAAGAAGGGGGCGAGCAGTACTTC. This translates into CARRQEGGEQYF.

The chain carries TRBV2 and TRBJ2-7, with 9 bases that match TRBD1. The CDR3 is 15 amino acids. V was clipped by 8 bases and J by 5 bases; unmatched bases: 13. The germline CDR1 and CDR2 sequences are SNHLY and FYNNEI. For the CDR3, the DNA is TGTGCCAGCCTCTCCGGACAGGGGCCCACCCACGAGCAGTACTTC. It yields the protein CASLSGQGPTHEQYF. Together with reference TRBV2 and TRBJ2-7, the CDR3 gives the full variable domain: EPEVTQTPSHQVTQMGQEVILRCVPISNHLYFYWYRQILGQKVEFLVSFYNNEISEKSEIFDDQFSVERPDGSNFTLKIRSTKLEDSAMYFCASLSGQGPTHEQYFGPGTRLTVT.

The gene calls are TRBV11-2 and TRBJ1-1, with D possibly being TRBD1 (5 bases). Trimming took 1 base from V and 11 from J, leaving 14 bases between them. Germline CDR1 is SGHAT and CDR2 is FQNNGV. This CDR3 contains 13 residues. For the CDR3, the DNA is TGTGCCAGCAGCTTAGGTGTGGCAGGGTGGGCTTTCTTT. This codes for CASSLGVAGWAFF. Full variable domain (remainder filled in from reference TRBV11-2 and TRBJ1-1): EAGVAQSPRYKIIEKRQSVAFWCNPISGHATLYWYQQILGQGPKLLIQFQNNGVVDDSQLPKDRFSAERLKGVDSTLKIQPAKLEDSAVYLCASSLGVAGWAFFGQGTRLTVV.

This clone is a singleton in its sample. The chain has TRBV6-5 and TRBJ2-7; 12 bases map to TRBD2. The junction had 6 bases not matched to a gene; V was cut back by 6 bases and J by 6 bases. This CDR3 contains 14 residues. Germline CDR1 is MNHEY and CDR2 is SVGAGI. In DNA form, the CDR3 reads TGTGCCAGCAGCCTACTAGCGGGAGGTCGCGAGCAGTACTTC. It specifies CASSLLAGGREQYF.

A note on this clone: The sample contains more than one DNA sequence encoding this CDR3. The V gene is TRBV4-3, the J gene TRBJ2-7; TRBD2 matches at 13 bases. Germline values: CDR1 LGHNA, CDR2 YSLEER. The ends lost 3 bases at V and 4 bases at J; junction bases unmatched: 0. The CDR3 totals 14 residues. The CDR3 loop is CASSQGLAGYEQYF. CDR3 nucleotides: TGCGCCAGCAGCCAGGGACTAGCGGGATACGAGCAGTACTTC.

The V gene is TRBV19, the J gene TRBJ1-5, with no clear D. CDR1 is LNHDA and CDR2 is SQIVND in the germline V gene (reference sequence). V lost 2 bases and J 10 bases, leaving 15 bases between the germline ends. CDR3 size: 14 residues. CDR3 in DNA: TGTGCCAGTAGTATATCCGGTGGCTTACTCCCCCAGCATTTT. Translated, it gives CASSISGGLLPQHF.

The sample holds one count of this clone. This chain uses TRBV7-9 with TRBJ2-1; D tentatively fits TRBD1 or TRBD2 (5 bases each). CDR3 length equals 13 residues. Germline V gene data show CDR1 as SEHNR and CDR2 as FQNEAQ (reference sequence). Trimming cost V 4 bases and J 7 bases, with 11 bases left between them. The CDR3 coding sequence is TGTGCCAGCAGCTCGGGGCGCCGAAATGAGCAGTTCTTC. Translation gives CASSSGRRNEQFF.

The chain employs TRBV28 and TRBJ2-7; no clear D gene. The germline V and J ends were trimmed by 0 bases and 5 bases, with 8 bases remaining between them. Germline V gene data show CDR1 as MDHEN and CDR2 as SYDVKM. CDR3 length equals 13 residues. CDR3 bases: TGTGCCAGCAGTTTATGGGTAGGGCACGAGCAGTACTTC. Protein product: CASSLWVGHEQYF.

V usage is TRBV7-9 and J usage is TRBJ2-7; a possible D gene is TRBD1 (6 bases). The V and J ends lost 5 bases and 4 bases respectively, with 24 bases between them. The CDR3 is made up of 17 amino acids. Germline-derived CDR1 and CDR2 are SEHNR and FQNEAQ (reference sequence). CDR3 nucleotides: TGTGCCAGCAGCAGTGGCCAGGGGCTGGGACCATATTACGAGCAGTACTTC. Translating it yields CASSSGQGLGPYYEQYF.

The chain carries TRBV11-2 and TRBJ2-5, with D unclear. The CDR3 is 13 amino acids. V lost 2 bases and J 4 bases, leaving 8 bases between the germline ends. In germline, CDR1 is SGHAT, CDR2 FQNNGV. CDR3 sequence reads: CASSLQIGETQYF. Written as DNA, the CDR3 is TGTGCCAGCAGCTTACAGATCGGAGAGACCCAGTACTTC.

This clone was seen a few times. The CDR3 sequence is CASSGIEGLSYEQYF. In DNA form, the CDR3 reads TGTGCCAGTAGTGGTATAGAGGGCCTCTCCTACGAGCAGTACTTC. The gene calls are TRBV19 and TRBJ2-7, with TRBD2 as a possible D gene (5 bases). The germline V gene has CDR1 LNHDA and CDR2 SQIVND (reference sequence). Deletions cut 5 bases from V and 0 bases from J, with 14 bases between. The CDR3 is made up of 15 amino acids.

Written as DNA, the CDR3 is TGCGCCAGCAGCCAAGGACAAAGCAATGAAAAACTGTTTTTT. Translated, it gives CASSQGQSNEKLFF. The chain recombines TRBV4-3 with TRBJ1-4; D uncertain. Germline V gives CDR1 LGHNA, CDR2 YSLEER. V dropped 1 base and J dropped 5 bases, with 8 bases sitting between them. The CDR3 is 14 amino acids.

The gene calls are TRBV5-6 and TRBJ2-5; D might be TRBD2 (6 bases). The CDR3 loop spans 14 amino acids. Germline V gives CDR1 SGHDT, CDR2 YYEEEE. Trimming left V 0 bases short and J 5 bases short, with 11 bases between. The DNA of the CDR3 is TGTGCCAGCAGCTTGGCGGGGGTAGGCGAGACCCAGTACTTC. Translated: CASSLAGVGETQYF.